This TCR beta chain was captured in a study of radiotherapy plus CTLA-4 blockade in lung cancer. General study results and limits: In blood, tumor-derived TCR clones expanded after radiotherapy plus ipilimumab. The best prediction of response reportedly came from early blood T cell clone dynamics, with interferon-beta.

There are 13 residues in the CDR3. With 4 bases removed from V and 1 base from J, the gap between germline ends came to 8 bases. In germline, CDR1 is SGDLS, CDR2 YYNGEE. Turning to this clone: Its antigen remains unidentified.

Focal radiation with ipilimumab CTLA-4 blockade was given to patients with chemo-refractory metastatic non-small-cell lung cancer. Method: immunoSEQ multiplex PCR; TCRdb's copy keeps in-frame clones and lacks some. The table has about 59,000 clones, approximately 80% seen once. The sequence came from a human donor with non-small cell lung cancer whose response to radiotherapy plus ipilimumab could not be evaluated. Here the sequenced sample was peripheral blood, taken from a patient treated with radiotherapy plus ipilimumab. This sequence joins TRBV9 and TRBJ1-1; D is perhaps TRBD1 (6 bases). The CDR3 sequence: CASSPGQNTEAFF. In nucleotides, the CDR3 is TGTGCCAGCAGCCCGGGACAGAACACTGAAGCTTTCTTT.